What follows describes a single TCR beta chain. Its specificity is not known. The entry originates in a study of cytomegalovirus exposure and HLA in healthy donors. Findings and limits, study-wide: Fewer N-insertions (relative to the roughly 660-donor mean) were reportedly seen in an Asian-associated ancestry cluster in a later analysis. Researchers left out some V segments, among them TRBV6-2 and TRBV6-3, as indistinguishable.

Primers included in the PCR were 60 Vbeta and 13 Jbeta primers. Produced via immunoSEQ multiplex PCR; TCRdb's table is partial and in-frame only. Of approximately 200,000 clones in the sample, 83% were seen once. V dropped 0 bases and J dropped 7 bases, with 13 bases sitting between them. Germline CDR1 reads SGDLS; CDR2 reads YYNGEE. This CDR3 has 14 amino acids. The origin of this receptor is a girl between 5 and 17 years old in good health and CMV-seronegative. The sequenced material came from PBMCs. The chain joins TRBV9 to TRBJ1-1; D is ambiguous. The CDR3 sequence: CASSVGGLTGEAFF. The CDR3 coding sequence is TGTGCCAGCAGCGTAGGAGGGCTAACGGGTGAAGCTTTCTTT. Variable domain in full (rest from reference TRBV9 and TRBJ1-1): DSGVTQTPKHLITATGQRVTLRCSPRSGDLSVYWYQQSLDQGLQFLIQYYNGEERAKGNILERFSAQQFPDLHSELNLSSLELGDSALYFCASSVGGLTGEAFFGQGTRLTVV.